The 32 T cell receptor beta chains below all came from one sample that was sequenced in a study of blood T cell repertoires in COVID-19. TCRdb keeps only in-frame clones here, not all; method: immunoSEQ multiplex PCR. The sample records 200,000 to 250,000 clones, 86% being singletons. Sequencing input: peripheral blood. These TCRs come from a woman between 45 and 60 years old with COVID-19, enrolled during active disease.

This rearrangement joins TRBV11-3 to TRBJ2-3; 7 nucleotides align to TRBD1. Losses at the gene ends were 3 bases for V and 7 bases for J; bases not matched to a gene: 1. This CDR3 has 12 residues. Germline CDR1 reads SGHNT; CDR2 reads YENEEA. This CDR3 reads CASSLRGHTQYF. The CDR3 region has the DNA TGTGCCAGCAGCTTGAGGGGGCATACGCAGTATTTT.

CDR3 in amino acids: CASSLVRSMNTEAFF. CDR3 sequence (DNA): TGCGCCAGCAGCTTGGTTCGGAGCATGAACACTGAAGCTTTCTTT. This chain links TRBV5-1 with TRBJ1-1; D is uncertain. The CDR3 totals 15 residues. Trimming cost V 0 bases and J 0 bases, with 9 bases left between them. Germline V CDR1 and CDR2: SGHRS, YFSETQ. Combining the CDR3 with reference TRBV5-1 and TRBJ1-1 gives the whole variable domain KAGVTQTPRYLIKTRGQQVTLSCSPISGHRSVSWYQQTPGQGLQFLFEYFSETQRNKGNFPGRFSGRQFSNSRSEMNVSTLELGDSALYLCASSLVRSMNTEAFFGQGTRLTVV.

The V and J genes are TRBV24-1 and TRBJ1-2; TRBD1 is a possible D gene (5 bases). The CDR3 runs to 15 residues. The V end lost 1 base, the J end lost 7 bases, and 15 bases lay between the germline ends. CDR1 and CDR2 from the germline V gene are KGHDR and SFDVKD. The CDR3, as DNA: TGTGCCACCAGTGATTTAAGCCCAGGGATCTCTGGCTACACCTTC. Translating it yields CATSDLSPGISGYTF.

This chain links TRBV30 with TRBJ2-3, with D possibly matching TRBD1 (6 bases). Germline V gene lookup returns CDR1 GTSNPN and CDR2 SVGIG (reference sequence). This CDR3 is built from 13 residues. The ends were cut back, 3 bases at V and 2 bases at J, with 9 bases in the middle. DNA of the CDR3: TGTGCCTGGAGCCGGGACATCACAGATACGCAGTATTTT. It yields the protein CAWSRDITDTQYF. The full variable domain, completed using reference TRBV30 and TRBJ2-3, is SQTIHQWPATLVQPVGSPLSLECTVEGTSNPNLYWYRQAAGRGLQLLFYSVGIGQISSEVPQNLSASRPQDRQFILSSKKLLLSDSGFYLCAWSRDITDTQYFGPGTRLTVL.

The chain is built from TRBV7-2 and TRBJ2-7, with D tentatively TRBD2 (6 bases). Between the trimmed V and J ends, which lost 5 bases and 4 bases, there was a span of 15 bases. Germline V gives CDR1 SGHTA, CDR2 FQGNSA. The CDR3 spans 14 residues. Here the CDR3 reads CASSLGLRGYEQYF. The CDR3 region has the DNA TGTGCCAGCAGCCTGGGATTGCGGGGATACGAGCAGTACTTC.

The V call is TRBV27, the J call TRBJ2-5; D gene ambiguous. CDR1 is MNHEY and CDR2 is SMNVEV in the germline V gene (reference sequence). The CDR3 spans 12 residues. V was trimmed by 9 bases and J by 0 bases, leaving 8 bases between them. CDR3 bases: TGTGCCAGTATGCGGAACCAAGAGACCCAGTACTTC. Amino acid sequence: CASMRNQETQYF.

The V call is TRBV7-6, the J call TRBJ1-6, with 7 bases matching TRBD1. V lost 5 bases, J lost 7 bases, and 5 bases stayed unmatched. Germline lookup yields CDR1 SGHVS and CDR2 FNYEAQ. The CDR3 sequence is 14 residues long. The chain's CDR3 is CASSPGTDNSPLHF. CDR3 coding DNA: TGTGCCAGCAGCCCCGGGACAGACAATTCACCCCTCCACTTT.

The J gene is TRBJ1-6, the V gene TRBV5-6; D may be TRBD1 (5 bases). Trimming cost V 2 bases and J 9 bases, with 15 bases left between them. The CDR3 is 15 residues long. The germline V gene encodes CDR1 SGHDT and CDR2 YYEEEE. For the CDR3, the DNA is TGTGCCAGCAGCTTCCTACAGGTACCCGGTTCACCCCTCCACTTT. This translates into CASSFLQVPGSPLHF.

The chain links TRBV19 to TRBJ1-5; D is uncertain. Germline lookup yields CDR1 LNHDA and CDR2 SQIVND (reference sequence). The CDR3 consists of 15 residues. The V end lost 3 bases, the J end lost 0 bases, and 9 bases lay between the germline ends. The CDR3 is CASSIGGNSNQPQHF. The DNA of the CDR3 is TGTGCCAGTAGTATTGGAGGAAATAGCAATCAGCCCCAGCATTTT.

The CDR3 is CASRPGTRETQYF. CDR3 in DNA: TGTGCCAGCAGGCCCGGGACAAGAGAGACCCAGTACTTC. V and J are TRBV28 and TRBJ2-5; TRBD1 might be the D (6 bases). Germline CDR1 is MDHEN and CDR2 is SYDVKM. The CDR3 covers 13 residues. Trimming cost V 6 bases and J 4 bases, with 12 bases left between them.

The chain employs TRBV19 and TRBJ1-1, with D possibly matching TRBD1 (6 bases). Germline V gives CDR1 LNHDA, CDR2 SQIVND (reference sequence). This CDR3 spans 13 amino acids. Trimming took off 6 bases at V and 6 bases at J, with 14 bases between the two ends. The CDR3 bases are TGTGCCAGTAGGATACAGGGAAGCGCTGAAGCTTTCTTT. The encoded protein is CASRIQGSAEAFF. The full variable domain, completed using reference TRBV19 and TRBJ1-1, is DGGITQSPKYLFRKEGQNVTLSCEQNLNHDAMYWYRQDPGQGLRLIYYSQIVNDFQKGDIAEGYSVSREKKESFPLTVTSAQKNPTAFYLCASRIQGSAEAFFGQGTRLTVV.

V usage is TRBV7-3 and J usage is TRBJ1-4; no clear D. The ends were cut back, 5 bases at V and 5 bases at J, with 15 bases in the middle. The germline V gene encodes CDR1 SGHTA and CDR2 FQGTGA. This CDR3 region has 15 residues. Written as DNA, the CDR3 is TGTGCCAGCAGCCCCTCCGGCGGGTTGAATGAAAAACTGTTTTTT. Translating gives CASSPSGGLNEKLFF.

V usage is TRBV19 and J usage is TRBJ1-5; tentatively, D is TRBD1 (5 bases). Germline V lookup: CDR1 LNHDA, CDR2 SQIVND (reference sequence). The ends were cut back, 3 bases at V and 6 bases at J, with 12 bases in the middle. The CDR3 sequence is 14 residues long. CDR3 DNA: TGTGCCAGTAGTATCTGGGGCTCGGGTCAGCCCCAGCATTTT. Protein product: CASSIWGSGQPQHF.

This chain joins TRBV6-2 or TRBV6-3 and TRBJ2-7; 7 bases line up with TRBD2. V lost 3 bases to trimming and J lost 5 bases; unmatched junction nucleotides: 1. CDR3 length: 12 residues. The germline V gene has CDR1 MNHEY and CDR2 SVGEGT. CDR3 sequence (DNA): TGTGCCAGCAGTTATACTAGCGACGAGCAGTACTTC. It specifies CASSYTSDEQYF.

This clone has only a few counts. The gene calls are TRBV14 and TRBJ1-1; no firm D call. CDR1 and CDR2 from the germline V gene are SGHDN and FVKESK. The CDR3 has 14 amino acids. V gave up 4 bases and J gave up 1 base, with 10 bases separating them. In DNA, the CDR3 is TGTGCCAGCAGCCCGTCGCGATGGAACACTGAAGCTTTCTTT. Its translation: CASSPSRWNTEAFF.

This chain connects TRBV6-5 to TRBJ1-2, with D unresolved. The CDR3 runs to 13 residues. The germline V and J ends were trimmed by 6 bases and 4 bases, with 12 bases remaining between them. Germline CDR1 and CDR2: MNHEY and SVGAGI. As DNA, the CDR3 is TGTGCCAGCAGCTTTTCGTTATCCTATGGCTACACCTTC. Amino acids: CASSFSLSYGYTF.

The rearrangement links TRBV5-5 to TRBJ1-4, with 7 nucleotides matching TRBD1. The germline gives CDR1 SGHKS, CDR2 YYEKEE (reference sequence). The ends lost 4 bases at V and 4 bases at J; junction bases unmatched: 7. The CDR3 spans 15 residues. CDR3 sequence: CASSPSTGYNEKLFF. The DNA of the CDR3 is TGTGCCAGCAGCCCCTCGACAGGGTATAATGAAAAACTGTTTTTT.

The chain has TRBV19 and TRBJ1-6; no clear D. The V gene's germline CDR1 is LNHDA and CDR2 SQIVND (reference sequence). Trimming took 3 bases from V and 11 from J, leaving 8 bases between them. The CDR3 totals 12 residues. The CDR3 nucleotides read TGTGCCAGTAGTATTAAGGGAGCACCCCTCCACTTT. This gives the protein CASSIKGAPLHF.

In its sample, this clone was seen many times. This rearrangement joins TRBV19 to TRBJ1-6, with D uncertain. This CDR3 has 18 amino acids. Trimming shortened V by 3 bases and J by 0 bases, and 15 bases separated the two germline ends. Germline V gene sequence: CDR1 LNHDA, CDR2 SQIVND (reference sequence). The DNA for the CDR3 is TGTGCCAGTAGTATGGAGAGGCCCTCGAGCTCCTATAATTCACCCCTCCACTTT. It is translated as CASSMERPSSSYNSPLHF.

In DNA, the CDR3 is TGTGCCTGGAGTGTAGCGGGGCACGAGCAGTACGTC. It is translated as CAWSVAGHEQYV. The V and J genes are TRBV30 and TRBJ2-7, with 7 positions matching TRBD2. Germline V gives CDR1 GTSNPN, CDR2 SVGIG (reference sequence). The CDR3 totals 12 residues. Trimming took 0 bases from V and 5 from J; bases not matched to a gene: 1.

The chain joins TRBV24-1 to TRBJ2-2, with D possibly matching TRBD1 (5 bases). The CDR3 has 15 residues. Germline V CDR1 and CDR2: KGHDR, SFDVKD. The V gene lost 6 bases and the J gene lost 3 bases, with 13 bases spanning the gap. The CDR3 reads CATSFTGLDTGELFF. In DNA form, the CDR3 reads TGTGCCACCAGTTTTACAGGTCTTGACACCGGGGAGCTGTTTTTT.

The chain recombines TRBV6-5 with TRBJ1-6; 7 nucleotides agree with TRBD1. Germline V gives CDR1 MNHEY, CDR2 SVGAGI. With V trimmed by 5 bases and J by 0 bases, 1 base remained unmatched. The CDR3 is made up of 15 amino acids. The CDR3 is CASSKGASYNSPLHF. CDR3 bases: TGTGCCAGCAGTAAGGGGGCCTCCTATAATTCACCCCTCCACTTT.

The V and J genes are TRBV30 and TRBJ1-2, with D maybe TRBD1 (6 bases). CDR1 is GTSNPN, CDR2 SVGIG, per germline (reference sequence). The CDR3 covers 16 residues. The V gene lost 0 bases and the J gene lost 10 bases, with 24 bases spanning the gap. CDR3 protein: CAWSVQVRIGTKAYTF. CDR3 bases: TGTGCCTGGAGTGTACAGGTGCGGATAGGGACAAAGGCCTACACCTTC.

V gene TRBV2 combines with J gene TRBJ1-5; D gene unclear. Germline V gene sequence: CDR1 SNHLY, CDR2 FYNNEI. The CDR3 length is 14 residues. V was shortened by 4 bases and J by 0 bases, with 7 bases between the two germline ends. CDR3 region: CASSAIVSNQPQHF. Here the CDR3 DNA reads TGTGCCAGCAGTGCTATCGTTAGCAATCAGCCCCAGCATTTT. The full variable domain, with the rest looked up from reference TRBV2 and TRBJ1-5, is EPEVTQTPSHQVTQMGQEVILRCVPISNHLYFYWYRQILGQKVEFLVSFYNNEISEKSEIFDDQFSVERPDGSNFTLKIRSTKLEDSAMYFCASSAIVSNQPQHFGDGTRLSIL.

CDR3 sequence: CASSLVEMNGYTF. The CDR3 nucleotides are TGTGCCAGCAGCTTAGTTGAGATGAATGGCTACACCTTC. The chain uses TRBV7-9 and TRBJ1-2; no clear D. Germline CDR1 SEHNR, CDR2 FQNEAQ (reference sequence). The V end lost 1 base, the J end lost 6 bases, and 9 bases lay between the germline ends. This CDR3 is 13 amino acids long.

This clone has just one count. This sequence joins TRBV19 and TRBJ1-6; 8 bases fit TRBD1. Per germline, CDR1 LNHDA and CDR2 SQIVND (reference sequence). V dropped 10 bases and J dropped 12; count of bases not matched to a gene: 14. CDR3 length: 14 residues. This CDR3 reads CATRTGLNQGPLHF. The CDR3 nucleotides are TGTGCCACTAGGACAGGGCTAAACCAGGGACCCCTCCACTTT.

V usage is TRBV29-1 and J usage is TRBJ1-3, with 7 bases lining up with TRBD1. CDR1 SQVTM and CDR2 ANQGSEA come from the germline V gene. V shed 7 bases, J shed 7 bases, and the junction held 7 bases outside the gene matches. This CDR3 has 12 amino acids. The CDR3 sequence is CSARDSGNTIYF. CDR3 DNA: TGCAGCGCCCGGGACAGCGGGAACACCATATATTTT.

This clone was found once. The genes are TRBV7-8 and TRBJ2-3; 7 bases are a match to TRBD2. Germline lookup yields CDR1 SGHVS and CDR2 FQNEAQ. The length of the CDR3 is 20 residues. The V and J ends lost 2 bases and 5 bases, in that order; junction bases with no gene match: 22. This chain's CDR3 is CASSLWEKSKRGQGVDTQYF. In DNA form, the CDR3 reads TGTGCCAGCAGCTTATGGGAGAAAAGTAAGCGGGGCCAGGGAGTAGATACGCAGTATTTT.

This clone has just one count. The genes are TRBV15 and TRBJ2-5, with 7 bases lining up with TRBD1. CDR3 size: 16 residues. Trimming removed 1 base from V and 4 bases from J; junction bases left unmatched: 9. CDR1 and CDR2 from the germline V gene are LNHNV and YYDKDF (reference sequence). As DNA, the CDR3 is TGTGCCACCAGCAGAGGGACGTTGACAGGGCTAGAGACCCAGTACTTC. It translates to CATSRGTLTGLETQYF. Together with reference TRBV15 and TRBJ2-5, the CDR3 gives the full variable domain: DAMVIQNPRYQVTQFGKPVTLSCSQTLNHNVMYWYQQKSSQAPKLLFHYYDKDFNNEADTPDNFQSRRPNTSFCFLDIRSPGLGDTAMYLCATSRGTLTGLETQYFGPGTRLLVL.

The J gene is TRBJ1-5, the V gene TRBV19; TRBD1 is a possible D gene (5 bases). The CDR3 sequence is 16 residues long. The germline V gene has CDR1 LNHDA and CDR2 SQIVND (reference sequence). The germline V and J ends were trimmed by 1 base and 4 bases, with 14 bases remaining between them. The CDR3 DNA sequence: TGTGCCAGTAGTATAGTTCGGGGGTCCAATAATCAGCCCCAGCATTTT. Its protein is CASSIVRGSNNQPQHF.

V gene TRBV5-1 combines with J gene TRBJ2-5; TRBD1 matches at 9 bases. CDR1 and CDR2 (germline): SGHRS, YFSETQ. V dropped 0 bases and J dropped 0; count of bases not matched to a gene: 9. The length of the CDR3 is 18 residues. This CDR3 reads CASSLEPLRDRDQETQYF. The DNA of the CDR3 is TGCGCCAGCAGCTTGGAACCACTCCGGGACAGGGACCAAGAGACCCAGTACTTC. The full variable domain, rest sourced from reference TRBV5-1 and TRBJ2-5, is KAGVTQTPRYLIKTRGQQVTLSCSPISGHRSVSWYQQTPGQGLQFLFEYFSETQRNKGNFPGRFSGRQFSNSRSEMNVSTLELGDSALYLCASSLEPLRDRDQETQYFGPGTRLLVL.

This chain connects TRBV28 to TRBJ2-7; 7 bases align to TRBD1. V shed 5 bases and J 5 bases; nucleotides not matched to a gene: 12. This CDR3 has 15 residues. Germline-derived CDR1 and CDR2 are MDHEN and SYDVKM. The CDR3 sequence is CASSPPGQSGHEQYF. In nucleotides, the CDR3 is TGTGCCAGCAGTCCTCCGGGACAGAGCGGCCACGAGCAGTACTTC.